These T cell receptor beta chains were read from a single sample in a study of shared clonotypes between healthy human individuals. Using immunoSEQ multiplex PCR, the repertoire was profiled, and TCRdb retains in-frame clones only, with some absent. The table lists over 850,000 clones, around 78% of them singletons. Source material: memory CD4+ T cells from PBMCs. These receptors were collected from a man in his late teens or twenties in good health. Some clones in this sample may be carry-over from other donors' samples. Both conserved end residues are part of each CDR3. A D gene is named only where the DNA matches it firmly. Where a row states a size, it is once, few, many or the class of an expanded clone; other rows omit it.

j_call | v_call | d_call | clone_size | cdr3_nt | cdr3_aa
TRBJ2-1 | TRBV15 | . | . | TGTGCCACCAGCCCCCCCCCAGGACACCGCTATAATGAGCAGTTCTTC | CATSPPPGHRYNEQFF
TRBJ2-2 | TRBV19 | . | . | TGTGCCAGTAGTCCCGACGGCGCGAACACCGGGGAGCTGTTTTTT | CASSPDGANTGELFF
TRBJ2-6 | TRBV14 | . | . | TGTGCCAGCAGCCAAGTCGGCAGGGCGTACTCCTCTGGGGCCAACGTCCTGACTTTC | CASSQVGRAYSSGANVLTF
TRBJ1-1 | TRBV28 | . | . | TGTGCCAGCAGCTGGACTTCTCTGAGCACTGAAGCTTTCTTT | CASSWTSLSTEAFF
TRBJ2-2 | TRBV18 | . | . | TGTGCCAGCTCACTAGTAGCCAACGTCGCCGGGGAGCTGTTTTTT | CASSLVANVAGELFF
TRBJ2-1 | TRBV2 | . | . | TGTGCCAGCATTTCCCACCGCGCGAGTGAGCAGTTCTTC | CASISHRASEQFF
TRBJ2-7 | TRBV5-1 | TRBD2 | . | TGCGCCAGCAGCTTGGAACCTAGCGGCCCCTACGAGCAGTACTTC | CASSLEPSGPYEQYF
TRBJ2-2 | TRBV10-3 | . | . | TGTGCCATCAGTGACGACCAGGTGGGGACCGGGGAGCTGTTTTTT | CAISDDQVGTGELFF
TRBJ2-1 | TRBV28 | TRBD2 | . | TGTGCCAGCAGCCCTAGCGGAATCTACAATGAGCAGTTCTTC | CASSPSGIYNEQFF
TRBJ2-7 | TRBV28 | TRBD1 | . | TGTGCCAGCAGGCCCGGGACAGCGTTCTACGAGCAGTACTTC | CASRPGTAFYEQYF
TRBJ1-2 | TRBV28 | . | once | TGTGCCAGCACCCCCCCGGGCAGGGTATTTAGTGGCTACACCTTC | CASTPPGRVFSGYTF
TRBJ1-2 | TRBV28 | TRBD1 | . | TGTGCCAGCAGCAGCATACGGGACAGGGGATCCTATGGCTACACCTTC | CASSSIRDRGSYGYTF
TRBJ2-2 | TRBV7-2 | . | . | TGTGCCAGCAGCTTACGGCAGGGGCTCACCGGGGAGCTGTTTTTT | CASSLRQGLTGELFF
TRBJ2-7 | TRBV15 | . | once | TGTGCCACCAGCAGAGGAGCAGACTACGAGCAGTACTTC | CATSRGADYEQYF
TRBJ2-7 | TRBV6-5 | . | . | TGTGCCAGCAGTTACCTCGTAGGGCCGGGGTACGAGCAGTACTTC | CASSYLVGPGYEQYF
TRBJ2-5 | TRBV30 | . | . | TGTGCCTGGAGTGTTTGGGAGACCCAGTACTTC | CAWSVWETQYF
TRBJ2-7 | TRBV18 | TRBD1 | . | TGTGCCAGCTCACCCGGGACAGGGGAGCAGTACTTC | CASSPGTGEQYF
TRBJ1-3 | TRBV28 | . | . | TGTGCCAGCAGCCGACCCTTCTCTGGAAACACCATATATTTT | CASSRPFSGNTIYF
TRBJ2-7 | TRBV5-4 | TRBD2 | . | TGTGCCAGCAGCTTAGCGGGAGTGGACTACGAGCAGTACTTC | CASSLAGVDYEQYF
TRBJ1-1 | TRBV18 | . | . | TGTGCCAGCTCACCAATCAAGAACACTGAAGCTTTCTTT | CASSPIKNTEAFF
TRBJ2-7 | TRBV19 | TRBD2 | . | TGTGCCAGTAGTATAGATAGCGGGAGAGGATCCTACGAGCAGTACTTC | CASSIDSGRGSYEQYF
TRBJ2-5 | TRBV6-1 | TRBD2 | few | TGTGCCAGCAGTGAAGCGGGAGGGCCAGAGACCCAGTACTTC | CASSEAGGPETQYF
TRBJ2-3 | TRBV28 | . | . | TGTGCCAGCAGTTTTTTGACCGGACTACCAGATACGCAGTATTTT | CASSFLTGLPDTQYF
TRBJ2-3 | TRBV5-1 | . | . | TGCGCCAGCAGCCCAAAAGTACGGGGCACAGATACGCAGTATTTT | CASSPKVRGTDTQYF
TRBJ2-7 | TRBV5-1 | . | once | TGCGCCAGCAGCCCAAGTTTGGGAGAGCAGTACTTC | CASSPSLGEQYF
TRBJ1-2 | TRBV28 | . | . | TGTGCCAGCAGTTTGGAGGGAGGGGGCTATGGCTACACCTTC | CASSLEGGGYGYTF
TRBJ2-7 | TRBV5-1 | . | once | TGCGCCAGCAGCGGCACGACAGGAGCCTACGAGCAGTACTTC | CASSGTTGAYEQYF
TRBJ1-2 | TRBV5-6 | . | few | TGTGCCAGCAGCCCTAACACCTATGGCTACACCTTC | CASSPNTYGYTF
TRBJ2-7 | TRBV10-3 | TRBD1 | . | TGTGCCATCAGTCCCATGACAGGGTACTCCTACGAGCAGTACTTC | CAISPMTGYSYEQYF
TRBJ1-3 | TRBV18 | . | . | TGTGCCAGCTCACCGTTACAGGGAATCGGTGGAAACACCATATATTTT | CASSPLQGIGGNTIYF
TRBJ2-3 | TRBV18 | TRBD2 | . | TGTGCCAGCTCACCACGGCAACTAGCGCAAGCACCCACAGATACGCAGTATTTT | CASSPRQLAQAPTDTQYF
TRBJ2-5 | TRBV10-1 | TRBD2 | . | TGCGCCAGCAGTGGGACTAGGGCAGGGACCCAGTACTTC | CASSGTRAGTQYF
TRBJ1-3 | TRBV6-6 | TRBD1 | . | TGTGCCAGCCAAACAGGGGTTGGAAACACCATATATTTT | CASQTGVGNTIYF
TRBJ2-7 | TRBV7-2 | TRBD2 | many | TGTGCCAGCAGCTTCTCCGTCGGGGGGGAGCAGTACTTC | CASSFSVGGEQYF
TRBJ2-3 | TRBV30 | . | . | TGTGCCTGGAGTATCCTAGCAGGAGATACGCAGTATTTT | CAWSILAGDTQYF
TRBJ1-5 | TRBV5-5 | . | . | TGTGCCAGCAGCTTGGATGGGACGGTCCGGCCGCCCCAGCATTTT | CASSLDGTVRPPQHF
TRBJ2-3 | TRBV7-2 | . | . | TGTGCCAGCAGCTTAGGAGGGACCGATACGCAGTATTTT | CASSLGGTDTQYF
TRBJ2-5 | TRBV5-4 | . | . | TGTGCCAGCAACAACAGAAAGGGTAGCCCGGAGGTGGAGACCCAGTACTTC | CASNNRKGSPEVETQYF
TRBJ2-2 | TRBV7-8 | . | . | TGTGCCAGCAGCTCTACACACCTGACAAGGAAGGTTGACACCGGGGAGCTGTTTTTT | CASSSTHLTRKVDTGELFF
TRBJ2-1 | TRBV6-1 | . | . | TGTGCCAGCAGTGAATATAGCGGCACCTACAATGAGCAGTTCTTC | CASSEYSGTYNEQFF
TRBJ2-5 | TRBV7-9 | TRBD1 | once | TGTGCCAGCAGCGCGGACAGGGCGCGGGAGACCCAGTACTTC | CASSADRARETQYF
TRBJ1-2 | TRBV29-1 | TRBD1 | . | TGCAGCGCCGGAGGAGGGGGCAACTATGGCTACACCTTC | CSAGGGGNYGYTF
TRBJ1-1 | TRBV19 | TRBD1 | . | TGTGCCAGTAGGAGGGACAGAGGGGGCACTGAAGCTTTCTTT | CASRRDRGGTEAFF
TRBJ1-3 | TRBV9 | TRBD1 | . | TGTGCCAGCAGCCCCCTCGGACAGGGGGCGTTCGGAAACACCATATATTTT | CASSPLGQGAFGNTIYF
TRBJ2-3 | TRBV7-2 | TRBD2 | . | TGTGCCAGCAGCTTGACTAGCACAGGGCAGTATTTT | CASSLTSTGQYF
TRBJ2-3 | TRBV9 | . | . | TGTGCCAGCAGCGTAGGGCAGGGTAATACGCAGTATTTT | CASSVGQGNTQYF
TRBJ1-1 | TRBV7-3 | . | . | TGTGCCAGCAGCTTAAGGCCGAACACTGAAGCTTTCTTT | CASSLRPNTEAFF
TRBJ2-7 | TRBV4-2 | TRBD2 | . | TGTGCCAGCAGCGAGGTCGTCCCTAGCGGGAGAGGGGGCTCCTACGAGCAGTACTTC | CASSEVVPSGRGGSYEQYF
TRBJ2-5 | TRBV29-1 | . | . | TGCAGCGTTGAAAAGGCTAGAGGTTACCAAGAGACCCAGTACTTC | CSVEKARGYQETQYF
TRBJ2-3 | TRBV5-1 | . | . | TGCGCCAGCAGCTTGGGCGCAGCTACTAGCACAGATACGCAGTATTTT | CASSLGAATSTDTQYF
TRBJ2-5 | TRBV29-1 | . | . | TGCAGCGTGACGGGTATGAGCCAAGAGACCCAGTACTTC | CSVTGMSQETQYF
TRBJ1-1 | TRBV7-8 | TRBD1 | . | TGTGCCAGCAGCTCTGCTGCAGGGGGGTTGAACACTGAAGCTTTCTTT | CASSSAAGGLNTEAFF
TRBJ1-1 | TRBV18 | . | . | TGTGCCAGCTCACCTGGCGCGGTCAAGAACACTGAAGCTTTCTTT | CASSPGAVKNTEAFF
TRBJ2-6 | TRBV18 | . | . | TGTGCCAGCTCACGAACAGCGCCCGACTCTGGGGCCAACGTCCTGACTTTC | CASSRTAPDSGANVLTF
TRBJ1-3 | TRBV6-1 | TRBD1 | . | TGTGCCAGCAGTGAGTGGACAGGGGGAGACACCATATATTTT | CASSEWTGGDTIYF
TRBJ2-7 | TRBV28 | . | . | TGTGCCAGCAGGGGCGCAGGGGGGCTATACGAGCAGTACTTC | CASRGAGGLYEQYF
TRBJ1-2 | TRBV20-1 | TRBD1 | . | TGCAGTGCCGGGACAGAGAATGGCTACACCTTC | CSAGTENGYTF
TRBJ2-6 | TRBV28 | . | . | TGTGCCAGCAGTACCCCTATGTCCTCTGGGGCCAACGTCCTGACTTTC | CASSTPMSSGANVLTF
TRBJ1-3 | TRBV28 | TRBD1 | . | TGTGCCAGCAGTTTCCCGGACAGGCGTACTGGAAACACCATATATTTT | CASSFPDRRTGNTIYF